These 10 T cell receptor beta chains were sequenced from one sample in a study of spatial heterogeneity in lung cancer. Time point of the sample: blood at routine non-recurrence follow-up after resection. Tumor, nontumor lung or frozen PBMC supplied whole RNA, sequenced without sorting. TCRdb independently ran MiXCR on the 5' RACE reads; one entry per CDR3 protein. The sample gives roughly 120,000 distinct CDR3 sequences, 9% to 15% of which show up once; around 16% is in the top ten. The sample consisted of PBMCs, taken at follow-up. The receptors were sampled from a male donor with early-stage non-small cell lung cancer.

This clonotype was counted a few times. The chain couples TRBV29-1 to TRBJ2-3, with D tentatively TRBD1 (6 bases). The germline CDR1 and CDR2 sequences are SQVTM and ANQGSEA. The CDR3 has 12 amino acids. V dropped 6 bases and J dropped 4 bases, with 11 bases sitting between them. CDR3 nucleotide sequence: TGCAGCGTCCAACAGGGTGCAGATACGCAGTATTTT. As protein: CSVQQGADTQYF.

This clonotype appeared many times. The rearrangement uses TRBV29-1 and TRBJ2-2; D might be TRBD1 or TRBD2, each matching 5 bases. V dropped 5 bases and J dropped 7 bases, with 20 bases sitting between them. This CDR3 is built from 15 residues. Germline V gene sequence: CDR1 SQVTM, CDR2 ANQGSEA. The CDR3 DNA reads TGCAGCGTTCAAACCGGGACGAATGGAATCGGGGAGCTGTTTTTT. Translated, it gives CSVQTGTNGIGELFF.

As concerns this clonotype: A much larger clone differs by one base, so this may be a read error. The V call is TRBV7-9, the J call TRBJ1-2; a weak D match, TRBD1 (5 bases). Germline CDR1 SEHNR, CDR2 FQNEAQ (reference sequence). This CDR3 region has 17 residues. The CDR3 nucleotides are TGTGCCAGCAGCGTGACAGAAGGCCCCAATATAAACTTTGGCTACACCTTC. Residues: CASSVTEGPNINFGYTF.

This clonotype was seen at least ten times. The chain combines TRBV7-2 with TRBJ2-3; D remains unclear. Germline V lookup: CDR1 SGHTA, CDR2 FQGNSA. The CDR3 extends over 14 amino acids. The V gene lost 1 base and the J gene lost 1 base, with 6 bases spanning the gap. The CDR3 is CASSLVPGTDTQYF. The CDR3 DNA is TGTGCCAGCAGCTTAGTCCCGGGCACAGATACGCAGTATTTT.

This chain links TRBV2 with TRBJ1-1; D is uncertain. Germline CDR1 is SNHLY and CDR2 is FYNNEI. The CDR3 sequence is 14 residues long. Trimming left V 3 bases short and J 2 bases short, with 10 bases between. The CDR3 here is CASSEFSSNTEAFF. The CDR3 DNA follows: TGTGCCAGCAGTGAGTTTTCGAGCAACACTGAAGCTTTCTTT.

V and J are TRBV2 and TRBJ2-5; 8 bases fit TRBD2. Looked up from germline, CDR1 is SNHLY and CDR2 is FYNNEI. This CDR3 has 13 residues. Trimming at V came to 4 bases and at J to 4 bases, leaving 2 bases not matched to a gene. In DNA, the CDR3 is TGTGCCAGCAGTGGACTAGCGCCAGAGACCCAGTACTTC. Encoded protein: CASSGLAPETQYF.

This clonotype has just a few counts. The rearrangement joins TRBV28 to TRBJ2-1; 9 nucleotides line up with TRBD2. Germline-derived CDR1 and CDR2 are MDHEN and SYDVKM. J was trimmed by 15 bases and V by 10 bases; bases with no gene match: 16. CDR3 length equals 13 residues. CDR3 DNA sequence: TGTGCCACCTCTAGCGGGGCTTTAATCTATCGGTTCTTC. This gives the protein CATSSGALIYRFF.

The table lists this clonotype with a few counts. V usage is TRBV7-2 and J usage is TRBJ2-7; 9 nucleotides line up with TRBD1. Trimming at V came to 4 bases and at J to 6 bases, leaving 4 bases not matched to a gene. This CDR3 is 13 amino acids long. In germline, CDR1 is SGHTA, CDR2 FQGNSA. Here the CDR3 DNA reads TGTGCCAGCAGCTCGTGGACAGGGGCCGAGCAGTACTTC. Translating it yields CASSSWTGAEQYF.

In its sample, this clonotype was seen a few times. The chain joins TRBV28 to TRBJ1-1; maybe TRBD1 (5 bases). The CDR3 runs 13 residues. Trimming took 4 bases from V and 10 from J, leaving 16 bases between them. Germline CDR1 reads MDHEN; CDR2 reads SYDVKM. CDR3 residues: CASSYGTGERAFF. CDR3 nucleotide sequence: TGTGCCAGCAGTTACGGGACGGGGGAGAGAGCTTTCTTT. Full variable domain (rest looked up from reference TRBV28 and TRBJ1-1): DVKVTQSSRYLVKRTGEKVFLECVQDMDHENMFWYRQDPGLGLRLIYFSYDVKMKEKGDIPEGYSVSREKKERFSLILESASTNQTSMYLCASSYGTGERAFFGQGTRLTVV.

The CDR3: CASSPPNTGELFF. The CDR3, as DNA: TGTGCCAGCTCACCACCAAACACCGGGGAGCTGTTTTTT. This rearrangement joins TRBV18 to TRBJ2-2; no definite D call. Deletions cut 0 bases from V and 2 bases from J, with 1 base between. Germline V lookup: CDR1 KGHSH, CDR2 LQKENI. The CDR3 length is 13 residues.